The source of this TCR beta chain is a study of blood T cells in healthy people across ages. Peripheral blood was drawn, around 9.4 milliliters per donor. Germline CDR1 and CDR2: SGHKS and YYEKEE (reference sequence). Trimming removed 3 bases at V and 1 base at J, with 17 bases between. This CDR3 spans 17 amino acids. PCR was performed a second time for about 7 to 12 cycles using a sample-barcoded 5' primer and a J-beta primer mix. TCRdb re-derived calls from the 5' RACE reads in MiXCR, one entry per CDR3 protein. The repertoire includes around 500,000 distinct CDR3 sequences, roughly a quarter of them detected once, and roughly 3.5% sits in the top ten. The same data also went into a second study, on T cells of mothers and their children. Per that paper: The effect of thymic selection on TCR recombination output is similar between related and unrelated pairs.

J is TRBJ2-4 and V is TRBV5-5; D remains unclear. The source material was blood. The sequence was collected from a boy younger than 10 in good health. The CDR3 spells CASSCERGVFAKNIQYF. The CDR3 bases are TGTGCCAGCAGCTGTGAACGAGGAGTTTTTGCCAAAAACATTCAGTACTTC.